This T cell receptor beta chain was sequenced during a study of identical twins. The CDR3 runs 11 residues. Between the trimmed V and J ends, which lost 1 base and 6 bases, there was a span of 1 base. The table lists this clonotype with many counts. A single record per CDR3 protein comes from TCRdb applying MiXCR to the 5' RACE reads. The sample holds approximately 600,000 distinct CDR3 sequences, 7.1% seen once. These data also formed part of another study, on yellow fever vaccine responses in identical twins.

This receptor was taken from a woman aged 18 to 35 in good health. The source material was PBMCs. The rearrangement joins TRBV12-3 or TRBV12-4 to TRBJ1-5; no reliable D call. The CDR3 is CASSLGQPQHF. The CDR3 region has the DNA TGTGCCAGCAGTTTAGGTCAGCCCCAGCATTTT.